This TCR beta chain was identified during a study of blood T cell repertoires in COVID-19. The CDR3 has 17 residues. The V and J ends lost 7 bases and 3 bases, in that order; junction bases with no gene match: 8. The germline gives CDR1 PRHDT, CDR2 FYEKMQ (reference sequence). The method was immunoSEQ multiplex PCR; TCRdb's version includes in-frame clones alone and lacks a portion of them. In the table there are about 340,000 clones, 75% to 90% of which are singletons. The TCR sequence derives from a woman aged 60-70 years with COVID-19, enrolled during active disease. The V call is TRBV13, the J call TRBJ2-5, with 16 nucleotides matching TRBD2. Input material: peripheral blood. The CDR3 sequence: CASKPGLAGGSKETQYF. Here the CDR3 DNA reads TGTGCCAGCAAACCGGGACTAGCGGGGGGGTCCAAAGAGACCCAGTACTTC.